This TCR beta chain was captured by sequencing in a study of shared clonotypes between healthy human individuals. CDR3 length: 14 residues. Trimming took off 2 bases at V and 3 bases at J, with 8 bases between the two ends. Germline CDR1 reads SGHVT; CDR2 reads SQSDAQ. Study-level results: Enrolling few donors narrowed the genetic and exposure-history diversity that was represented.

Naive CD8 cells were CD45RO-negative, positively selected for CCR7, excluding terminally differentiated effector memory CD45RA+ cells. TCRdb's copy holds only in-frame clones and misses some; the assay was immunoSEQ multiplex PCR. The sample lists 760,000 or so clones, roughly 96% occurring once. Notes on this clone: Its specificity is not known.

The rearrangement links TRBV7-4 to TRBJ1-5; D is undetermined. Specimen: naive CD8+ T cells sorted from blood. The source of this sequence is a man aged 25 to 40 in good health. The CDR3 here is CASSLNYFNQPQHF. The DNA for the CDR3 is TGTGCCAGCAGCTTAAACTACTTCAATCAGCCCCAGCATTTT.